This T cell receptor beta chain was captured in a study of beta chain features in type 1 diabetes. Notes on the study in general: Researchers report that Type 1 diabetes patients had moderately but significantly shorter TCRB CDR3s across all four CD4+ subsets. Equally in patients and controls, PCR might preferentially amplify shorter templates.

The authors reverse transcribed all of the isolated RNA, so sequencing captured expressed TCRB transcripts. Sequencing used immunoSEQ multiplex PCR; TCRdb keeps in-frame clones, though not all of them. The sample records around 260,000 clones, around 21% being singletons. The CDR3 covers 15 residues. CDR1 and CDR2 from the germline V gene are GTSNPN and SVGIG (reference sequence). Trimming took 0 bases from V and 5 from J, leaving 16 bases between them. With respect to this clone: What it binds is unknown.

The chain recombines TRBV30 with TRBJ1-1; D is possibly TRBD1 (6 bases). The TCR comes from a woman aged 40 to 50 with type 1 diabetes. Input material: naive CD4+ T cells from blood. DNA of the CDR3: TGTGCCTGGAGTGTAAAGTTTCAGGGGAAGACTGAAGCTTTCTTT. Translated: CAWSVKFQGKTEAFF.